Each of the 29 T cell receptor beta chains below was sequenced from the same sample in a study of metastatic and nonmetastatic thyroid tumors. TCRdb reanalyzed the PCR reads via MiXCR. The table has 46,000 or so clones, about 16% seen once. Patients were all untreated before their thyroid surgery. Sequencing was done on a sample of blood. These receptor sequences come from a female donor with papillary thyroid cancer or a benign thyroid nodule (not recorded which). Some clones in this sample may be carry-over from other donors' samples.

This clone was seen repeatedly, ten times or more. V gene TRBV30 combines with J gene TRBJ1-6, with a possible D match to TRBD1 (6 bases). The CDR3 spans 15 residues. Germline V gene lookup returns CDR1 GTSNPN and CDR2 SVGIG (reference sequence). Deletions cut 0 bases from V and 6 bases from J, with 12 bases between. CDR3 DNA: TGTGCCTGGAGTGTCCCAGGGGCGAGTAATTCACCCCTCCACTTT. This sequence encodes CAWSVPGASNSPLHF.

This clone was seen repeatedly, ten times or more. This sequence joins TRBV10-3 and TRBJ2-6; D is unclear. This CDR3 is built from 18 residues. V was shortened by 3 bases and J by 4 bases, with 19 bases between the two germline ends. In germline, CDR1 is ENHRY, CDR2 SYGVKD. The CDR3 is CAISDTVSVLYGANVLTF. CDR3 bases: TGTGCCATCAGTGATACCGTCAGTGTCCTGTACGGGGCCAACGTCCTGACTTTC.

In its sample, this clone ranks as medium-sized (0.01 to 0.1%). The chain has TRBV2 and TRBJ2-1, with D uncertain. Germline V gene lookup returns CDR1 SNHLY and CDR2 FYNNEI. Trimming pared 6 bases from V and 5 bases from J, leaving 20 bases between. The CDR3 is 16 residues long. The CDR3 DNA reads TGTGCCAGCAGGGGCCGGACGGCGGATATAAACAATGAGCAGTTCTTC. This encodes CASRGRTADINNEQFF.

As to this clone: The CDR3 end shows no conserved phenylalanine or tryptophan, and so a read error is likely. The DNA is omitted, as the CDR3 cannot be located on it reliably, and the CDR3 follows TCRdb's listing. CDR3 residues: CASRTGQGANEQSL. This sequence joins TRBV6-1 and TRBJ2-1; no check of the table's D call, TRBD1, against the DNA was made. The CDR3 is 14 residues long, ends included. CDR1 MNHNS and CDR2 SASEGT come from the germline V gene.

This clone has at least ten counts. The V call is TRBV19, the J call TRBJ2-2, with 9 bases fitting TRBD1. The CDR3 runs to 15 residues. V was clipped by 4 bases and J by 4 bases; unmatched bases: 4. Germline V gene lookup returns CDR1 LNHDA and CDR2 SQIVND (reference sequence). CDR3 loop: CASSNRGRVTGELFF. DNA of the CDR3: TGTGCCAGTAGTAACAGGGGGCGCGTCACCGGGGAGCTGTTTTTT.

This clone was picked up many times. The gene calls are TRBV11-3 and TRBJ1-4; D ambiguous. In germline, CDR1 is SGHNT, CDR2 YENEEA. The CDR3 totals 15 residues. V was clipped by 0 bases and J by 6 bases, with 11 bases between them. CDR3 residues: CASSLEGRPYEKLFF. CDR3 nucleotides: TGTGCCAGCAGCTTAGAGGGCAGACCATATGAAAAACTGTTTTTT.

In regard to this clone: The junction differs from germline at one of its ends, possibly a read error. This chain joins TRBV6-1 and TRBJ2-2, with D possibly TRBD1 on 5 matching bases. Per the germline V gene, CDR1 is MNHNS and CDR2 is SASEGT. The CDR3 has 14 residues. CDR3 sequence (DNA): TGTGCCAGCAGGTGGGGCAGAAACACCTGGGAGCTGTTTTTT. Its translation is CASRWGRNTWELFF.

There are many counts of this clone. The chain uses TRBV29-1 and TRBJ2-5; tentative D call: TRBD1 (6 bases). Looked up from germline, CDR1 is SQVTM and CDR2 is ANQGSEA. V lost 4 bases and J lost 2, with 17 bases in between. There are 15 residues in the CDR3. CDR3 protein: CSVGDNLAWQETQYF. DNA for the CDR3: TGCAGCGTTGGGGACAACTTGGCGTGGCAAGAGACCCAGTACTTC.

This clone is medium-sized in the sample. The V call is TRBV6-1, the J call TRBJ2-7; unclear D gene. The CDR3 is 12 amino acids. Per germline, CDR1 MNHNS and CDR2 SASEGT. V lost 7 bases to trimming and J lost 0 bases, with 7 bases between them. The CDR3 protein is CASKANSYEQYF. For the CDR3, the DNA is TGTGCCAGCAAGGCCAACTCCTACGAGCAGTACTTC.

This clone was seen at least ten times. The chain employs TRBV19 and TRBJ2-4; tentatively, D is TRBD1 (6 bases). With 5 bases removed from V and 6 bases from J, the gap between germline ends came to 17 bases. Germline values: CDR1 LNHDA, CDR2 SQIVND (reference sequence). The CDR3 extends over 15 amino acids. As DNA, the CDR3 is TGTGCCAGTAGTCCTGGGGGACACCCACGAAACATTCAGTACTTC. Translating it yields CASSPGGHPRNIQYF.

This clone has a handful of counts. This may come from a read error, since a much larger clone is one base off. The rearrangement joins TRBV28 to TRBJ2-7; perhaps TRBD2 as D (5 bases). Trimming pared 6 bases from V and 6 bases from J, leaving 12 bases between. The length of the CDR3 is 12 residues. Germline V gene sequence: CDR1 MDHEN, CDR2 SYDVKM. The CDR3 protein is CASSPSGSEQYF. The CDR3 nucleotides read TGTGCCAGCAGCCCTTCGGGGAGCGAGCAGTACTTC. The entire variable domain, with the rest obtained from reference TRBV28 and TRBJ2-7, is as follows: DVKVTQSSRYLVKRTGEKVFLECVQDMDHENMFWYRQDPGLGLRLIYFSYDVKMKEKGDIPEGYSVSREKKERFSLILESASTNQTSMYLCASSPSGSEQYFGPGTRLTVT.

The sample holds many counts of this clone. V is TRBV19 and J is TRBJ1-1; D not resolved. This CDR3 is built from 13 residues. The germline CDR1 and CDR2 sequences are LNHDA and SQIVND (reference sequence). V lost 1 base and J 1 base, leaving 4 bases between the germline ends. DNA of the CDR3: TGTGCCAGTAGTATAGTCCAGAACACTGAAGCTTTCTTT. Its translation is CASSIVQNTEAFF.

This clone appeared a single time. The rearrangement joins TRBV15 to TRBJ2-6; TRBD2 is a possible D gene (6 bases). Per the germline V gene, CDR1 is LNHNV and CDR2 is YYDKDF (reference sequence). Trimming shortened V by 5 bases and J by 0 bases, and 17 bases separated the two germline ends. The CDR3 has 18 residues. The CDR3 is CATSPLRDGSSGANVLTF. CDR3 bases: TGTGCCACCAGCCCCCTCCGGGACGGGAGCTCTGGGGCCAACGTCCTGACTTTC. Full variable domain (outside the CDR3, taken from reference TRBV15 and TRBJ2-6): DAMVIQNPRYQVTQFGKPVTLSCSQTLNHNVMYWYQQKSSQAPKLLFHYYDKDFNNEADTPDNFQSRRPNTSFCFLDIRSPGLGDTAMYLCATSPLRDGSSGANVLTFGAGSRLTVL.

In its sample, this clone ranks as medium-sized. CDR3 residues: CASTPDGLNTGELFF. CDR3 nucleotides: TGTGCCAGCACCCCGGACGGGCTGAACACCGGGGAGCTGTTTTTT. The chain is built from TRBV12-3 or TRBV12-4 and TRBJ2-2; D not resolved. CDR3 length: 15 residues. V lost 7 bases to trimming and J lost 1 base, with 13 bases between them.

This clone was recorded at least ten times. The rearrangement uses TRBV24-1 and TRBJ2-5; 8 bases match TRBD1. Germline CDR1 and CDR2: KGHDR and SFDVKD. CDR3 length: 15 residues. V gave up 1 base and J gave up 4 bases; unmatched junction bases: 4. The CDR3 loop reads CATSDLSRGRETQYF. For the CDR3, the DNA is TGTGCCACCAGTGATTTATCCAGGGGGCGAGAGACCCAGTACTTC.

This clone showed up many times. One end of the junction fails to match germline, which may point to a read error. V gene TRBV12-3 or TRBV12-4 combines with J gene TRBJ1-2, with 9 bases identical to TRBD1. This CDR3 has 11 residues. In nucleotides, the CDR3 is TGTGCCAGCAGTTTTACAGGGGGCAGGTCCTTC. Amino acid sequence: CASSFTGGRSF.

This clone showed up just a few times. The chain employs TRBV6-5 and TRBJ2-2; D unresolved. The CDR3 spans 18 residues. The V gene lost 6 bases and the J gene lost 0 bases, with 20 bases spanning the gap. Germline V gene data show CDR1 as MNHEY and CDR2 as SVGAGI. The CDR3 region has the DNA TGTGCCAGCAGCCCAAGGGCTAGTGGTGTCGCGAACACCGGGGAGCTGTTTTTT. Translated: CASSPRASGVANTGELFF.

Points on this clone: A read error may produce the germline difference seen at one junction end. The chain couples TRBV24-1 to TRBJ1-2; D call uncertain. Germline CDR1 is KGHDR and CDR2 is SFDVKD. This CDR3 spans 14 amino acids. This CDR3 is CATSDKTANYGYTF. CDR3 in DNA: TGTGCAACCAGTGACAAGACGGCTAACTATGGCTACACCTTC.

This clone was found many times. This rearrangement joins TRBV19 to TRBJ1-2; D call uncertain. CDR1 and CDR2 from the germline V gene are LNHDA and SQIVND (reference sequence). The V and J ends lost 10 bases and 0 bases respectively, with 12 bases between them. This CDR3 is built from 13 residues. The CDR3 protein is CATMGETNYGYTF. Here the CDR3 DNA reads TGTGCCACCATGGGAGAGACTAACTATGGCTACACCTTC.

This clone was picked up many times. The rearrangement links TRBV30 to TRBJ1-2; D is uncertain. The CDR3 runs to 13 residues. The germline V gene has CDR1 GTSNPN and CDR2 SVGIG (reference sequence). V was clipped by 5 bases and J by 6 bases, with 16 bases between them. The CDR3 DNA reads TGTGCCTGGTCAAGGGTAAGGGATCATGGCTACACCTTC. It codes for CAWSRVRDHGYTF. The variable domain in full, completed from reference TRBV30 and TRBJ1-2, reads SQTIHQWPATLVQPVGSPLSLECTVEGTSNPNLYWYRQAAGRGLQLLFYSVGIGQISSEVPQNLSASRPQDRQFILSSKKLLLSDSGFYLCAWSRVRDHGYTFGSGTRLTVV.

Concerning this clone itself: As the CDR3 is not closed by the conserved phenylalanine or tryptophan, this likely results from a read error. The chain uses TRBV11-2 and TRBJ2-5; 7 bases line up with TRBD2. The CDR3 consists of 15 residues. J lost 7 bases, V lost 0 bases, and 8 bases had no gene match. CDR1 SGHAT and CDR2 FQNNGV come from the germline V gene. CDR3 sequence: CASSLDPGGWLTQYV. DNA of the CDR3: TGTGCCAGCAGCTTAGATCCGGGAGGATGGTTGACCCAGTACGTC.

This clone was observed once. The rearrangement joins TRBV5-8 to TRBJ1-1; D is unclear. The CDR3 totals 16 residues. Germline loops: CDR1 SGHTS, CDR2 YDEGEE. The ends were cut back, 3 bases at V and 0 bases at J, with 15 bases in the middle. The CDR3 spells CASSSEFSAVNTEAFF. CDR3 nucleotide sequence: TGTGCCAGCAGCTCCGAATTTTCGGCTGTGAACACTGAAGCTTTCTTT.

This clone was seen at least ten times. The rearrangement uses TRBV30 and TRBJ2-3; D uncertain. Germline CDR1 GTSNPN, CDR2 SVGIG (reference sequence). CDR3 length: 17 amino acids. Trimming cost V 1 base and J 4 bases, with 21 bases left between them. CDR3 sequence (DNA): TGTGCCTGGAGTGCTTCCTGGAGAGGCTCGTATGCAGATACGCAGTATTTT. It translates to CAWSASWRGSYADTQYF.

About this clone: This sequence may be a read error, since a much larger clone differs from it by one base. At the DNA level, this CDR3 is encoded by other sequences in the same sample as well. The chain links TRBV3-1 to TRBJ2-3; 12 nucleotides match TRBD2. Germline V gives CDR1 LGHDT, CDR2 YNNKEL (reference sequence). The CDR3 has 15 residues. The V segment lost 4 bases and the J segment 6 bases; nucleotides outside the gene matches: 5. The chain's CDR3 is CASSRLAGVGDTQYF. DNA of the CDR3: TGTGCCAGCAGCCGACTAGCGGGAGTTGGGGATACGCAGTATTTT.

This clone has at least ten counts. This chain joins TRBV5-4 and TRBJ1-2; perhaps TRBD1 as D (6 bases). The V gene lost 2 bases and the J gene lost 4 bases, with 12 bases spanning the gap. The CDR3 is 14 residues long. Looked up from germline, CDR1 is SGHNT and CDR2 is YYREEE (reference sequence). The CDR3 region is CASSFADRTYGYTF. For the CDR3, the DNA is TGTGCCAGCAGCTTCGCGGACAGAACCTATGGCTACACCTTC.

This clone was picked up many times. The chain has TRBV5-1 and TRBJ2-3; the match to TRBD2 covers 9 bases. V was clipped by 0 bases and J by 0 bases; unmatched bases: 5. The CDR3 has 17 residues. Germline V gene data show CDR1 as SGHRS and CDR2 as YFSETQ. The CDR3 region is CASSLVPSGASTDTQYF. In nucleotides, the CDR3 is TGCGCCAGCAGCTTGGTTCCTAGCGGGGCTAGCACAGATACGCAGTATTTT.

This clone has at least ten counts. This rearrangement joins TRBV4-1 to TRBJ2-3; tentatively, D is TRBD1 (6 bases). Germline CDR1 MGHRA, CDR2 YSYEKL. Trimming took 1 base from V and 0 from J, leaving 11 bases between them. The CDR3 spans 16 residues. CDR3 loop: CASSQGQGFSTDTQYF. The CDR3 DNA follows: TGCGCCAGCAGCCAAGGCCAGGGGTTTAGCACAGATACGCAGTATTTT.

This chain joins TRBV6-2 or TRBV6-3 and TRBJ1-2; 7 bases line up with TRBD1. The CDR3 consists of 20 residues. J was trimmed by 6 bases and V by 0 bases; bases with no gene match: 22. Germline V CDR1 and CDR2: MNHEY, SVGEGT. CDR3 region: CASSYSKTDRAVLLFHGYTF. DNA for the CDR3: TGTGCCAGCAGTTACTCTAAGACCGACAGGGCTGTCCTTTTGTTCCATGGCTACACCTTC.

This clone was seen a handful of times. This chain uses TRBV2 with TRBJ2-2; the D gene is possibly TRBD1 (6 bases). Trimming took 6 bases from V and 7 from J, leaving 18 bases between them. CDR1 and CDR2 (germline): SNHLY, FYNNEI. CDR3 size: 15 residues. In DNA form, the CDR3 reads TGTGCCAGCAGGCCGGGGCAGGGGATATGCGGGGAGCTGTTTTTT. Protein: CASRPGQGICGELFF.